This T cell receptor (beta chain) was documented in a study of technical replicates of blood from a few donors. Produced via immunoSEQ multiplex PCR; TCRdb's table is partial and in-frame only. The table has about 69,000 clones, approximately 88% seen once. The germline V gene encodes CDR1 LNHDA and CDR2 SQIVND (reference sequence). The V gene lost 4 bases and the J gene lost 4 bases, with 15 bases spanning the gap. CDR3 size: 15 residues. The chain links TRBV19 to TRBJ2-3; possible D gene TRBD2, 6 bases. Sequenced sample: PBMCs. This clonotype originated in a human donor in good health. Some clones in this sample may be carry-over from other donors' samples. CDR3 protein: CASSTGLPDADTQYF. In DNA form, the CDR3 reads TGTGCCAGTAGTACGGGACTCCCGGACGCAGATACGCAGTATTTT.